This section outlines one TCR beta chain sequence together with its context. This sample is part of a study of blood T cell repertoires in COVID-19. Study-wide background: Spain, Italy and the United States supplied samples that represented acute and convalescent COVID-19. T cells, B-cell-depleted T cells, or PBMCs provided the cDNA or gDNA that served as material.

Under the authors' procedure: Scientists estimated how many nucleated cells there were by amplifying reference gene primers. Sequencing was performed with immunoSEQ multiplex PCR; in TCRdb, only in-frame clones are kept and a portion is missing. D and trimming were read from the DNA, whereas the V and J calls and clone size are those reported in that table. The sample has roughly 87,000 clones, about two thirds seen once; the top ten hold 13% to 15%. J lost 0 bases, V lost 3 bases, and 2 bases had no gene match. This CDR3 contains 15 residues. Germline CDR1 MGHDK, CDR2 SYGVNS. This TCR derives from a woman of 80 years or more with acute or convalescent COVID-19. This chain connects TRBV25-1 to TRBJ2-7; the match to TRBD1 covers 10 bases. The sample consisted of peripheral blood. The CDR3 sequence: CASSDRDRGSYEQYF. The CDR3 region has the DNA TGTGCCAGCAGTGACCGGGACAGGGGCTCCTACGAGCAGTACTTC.